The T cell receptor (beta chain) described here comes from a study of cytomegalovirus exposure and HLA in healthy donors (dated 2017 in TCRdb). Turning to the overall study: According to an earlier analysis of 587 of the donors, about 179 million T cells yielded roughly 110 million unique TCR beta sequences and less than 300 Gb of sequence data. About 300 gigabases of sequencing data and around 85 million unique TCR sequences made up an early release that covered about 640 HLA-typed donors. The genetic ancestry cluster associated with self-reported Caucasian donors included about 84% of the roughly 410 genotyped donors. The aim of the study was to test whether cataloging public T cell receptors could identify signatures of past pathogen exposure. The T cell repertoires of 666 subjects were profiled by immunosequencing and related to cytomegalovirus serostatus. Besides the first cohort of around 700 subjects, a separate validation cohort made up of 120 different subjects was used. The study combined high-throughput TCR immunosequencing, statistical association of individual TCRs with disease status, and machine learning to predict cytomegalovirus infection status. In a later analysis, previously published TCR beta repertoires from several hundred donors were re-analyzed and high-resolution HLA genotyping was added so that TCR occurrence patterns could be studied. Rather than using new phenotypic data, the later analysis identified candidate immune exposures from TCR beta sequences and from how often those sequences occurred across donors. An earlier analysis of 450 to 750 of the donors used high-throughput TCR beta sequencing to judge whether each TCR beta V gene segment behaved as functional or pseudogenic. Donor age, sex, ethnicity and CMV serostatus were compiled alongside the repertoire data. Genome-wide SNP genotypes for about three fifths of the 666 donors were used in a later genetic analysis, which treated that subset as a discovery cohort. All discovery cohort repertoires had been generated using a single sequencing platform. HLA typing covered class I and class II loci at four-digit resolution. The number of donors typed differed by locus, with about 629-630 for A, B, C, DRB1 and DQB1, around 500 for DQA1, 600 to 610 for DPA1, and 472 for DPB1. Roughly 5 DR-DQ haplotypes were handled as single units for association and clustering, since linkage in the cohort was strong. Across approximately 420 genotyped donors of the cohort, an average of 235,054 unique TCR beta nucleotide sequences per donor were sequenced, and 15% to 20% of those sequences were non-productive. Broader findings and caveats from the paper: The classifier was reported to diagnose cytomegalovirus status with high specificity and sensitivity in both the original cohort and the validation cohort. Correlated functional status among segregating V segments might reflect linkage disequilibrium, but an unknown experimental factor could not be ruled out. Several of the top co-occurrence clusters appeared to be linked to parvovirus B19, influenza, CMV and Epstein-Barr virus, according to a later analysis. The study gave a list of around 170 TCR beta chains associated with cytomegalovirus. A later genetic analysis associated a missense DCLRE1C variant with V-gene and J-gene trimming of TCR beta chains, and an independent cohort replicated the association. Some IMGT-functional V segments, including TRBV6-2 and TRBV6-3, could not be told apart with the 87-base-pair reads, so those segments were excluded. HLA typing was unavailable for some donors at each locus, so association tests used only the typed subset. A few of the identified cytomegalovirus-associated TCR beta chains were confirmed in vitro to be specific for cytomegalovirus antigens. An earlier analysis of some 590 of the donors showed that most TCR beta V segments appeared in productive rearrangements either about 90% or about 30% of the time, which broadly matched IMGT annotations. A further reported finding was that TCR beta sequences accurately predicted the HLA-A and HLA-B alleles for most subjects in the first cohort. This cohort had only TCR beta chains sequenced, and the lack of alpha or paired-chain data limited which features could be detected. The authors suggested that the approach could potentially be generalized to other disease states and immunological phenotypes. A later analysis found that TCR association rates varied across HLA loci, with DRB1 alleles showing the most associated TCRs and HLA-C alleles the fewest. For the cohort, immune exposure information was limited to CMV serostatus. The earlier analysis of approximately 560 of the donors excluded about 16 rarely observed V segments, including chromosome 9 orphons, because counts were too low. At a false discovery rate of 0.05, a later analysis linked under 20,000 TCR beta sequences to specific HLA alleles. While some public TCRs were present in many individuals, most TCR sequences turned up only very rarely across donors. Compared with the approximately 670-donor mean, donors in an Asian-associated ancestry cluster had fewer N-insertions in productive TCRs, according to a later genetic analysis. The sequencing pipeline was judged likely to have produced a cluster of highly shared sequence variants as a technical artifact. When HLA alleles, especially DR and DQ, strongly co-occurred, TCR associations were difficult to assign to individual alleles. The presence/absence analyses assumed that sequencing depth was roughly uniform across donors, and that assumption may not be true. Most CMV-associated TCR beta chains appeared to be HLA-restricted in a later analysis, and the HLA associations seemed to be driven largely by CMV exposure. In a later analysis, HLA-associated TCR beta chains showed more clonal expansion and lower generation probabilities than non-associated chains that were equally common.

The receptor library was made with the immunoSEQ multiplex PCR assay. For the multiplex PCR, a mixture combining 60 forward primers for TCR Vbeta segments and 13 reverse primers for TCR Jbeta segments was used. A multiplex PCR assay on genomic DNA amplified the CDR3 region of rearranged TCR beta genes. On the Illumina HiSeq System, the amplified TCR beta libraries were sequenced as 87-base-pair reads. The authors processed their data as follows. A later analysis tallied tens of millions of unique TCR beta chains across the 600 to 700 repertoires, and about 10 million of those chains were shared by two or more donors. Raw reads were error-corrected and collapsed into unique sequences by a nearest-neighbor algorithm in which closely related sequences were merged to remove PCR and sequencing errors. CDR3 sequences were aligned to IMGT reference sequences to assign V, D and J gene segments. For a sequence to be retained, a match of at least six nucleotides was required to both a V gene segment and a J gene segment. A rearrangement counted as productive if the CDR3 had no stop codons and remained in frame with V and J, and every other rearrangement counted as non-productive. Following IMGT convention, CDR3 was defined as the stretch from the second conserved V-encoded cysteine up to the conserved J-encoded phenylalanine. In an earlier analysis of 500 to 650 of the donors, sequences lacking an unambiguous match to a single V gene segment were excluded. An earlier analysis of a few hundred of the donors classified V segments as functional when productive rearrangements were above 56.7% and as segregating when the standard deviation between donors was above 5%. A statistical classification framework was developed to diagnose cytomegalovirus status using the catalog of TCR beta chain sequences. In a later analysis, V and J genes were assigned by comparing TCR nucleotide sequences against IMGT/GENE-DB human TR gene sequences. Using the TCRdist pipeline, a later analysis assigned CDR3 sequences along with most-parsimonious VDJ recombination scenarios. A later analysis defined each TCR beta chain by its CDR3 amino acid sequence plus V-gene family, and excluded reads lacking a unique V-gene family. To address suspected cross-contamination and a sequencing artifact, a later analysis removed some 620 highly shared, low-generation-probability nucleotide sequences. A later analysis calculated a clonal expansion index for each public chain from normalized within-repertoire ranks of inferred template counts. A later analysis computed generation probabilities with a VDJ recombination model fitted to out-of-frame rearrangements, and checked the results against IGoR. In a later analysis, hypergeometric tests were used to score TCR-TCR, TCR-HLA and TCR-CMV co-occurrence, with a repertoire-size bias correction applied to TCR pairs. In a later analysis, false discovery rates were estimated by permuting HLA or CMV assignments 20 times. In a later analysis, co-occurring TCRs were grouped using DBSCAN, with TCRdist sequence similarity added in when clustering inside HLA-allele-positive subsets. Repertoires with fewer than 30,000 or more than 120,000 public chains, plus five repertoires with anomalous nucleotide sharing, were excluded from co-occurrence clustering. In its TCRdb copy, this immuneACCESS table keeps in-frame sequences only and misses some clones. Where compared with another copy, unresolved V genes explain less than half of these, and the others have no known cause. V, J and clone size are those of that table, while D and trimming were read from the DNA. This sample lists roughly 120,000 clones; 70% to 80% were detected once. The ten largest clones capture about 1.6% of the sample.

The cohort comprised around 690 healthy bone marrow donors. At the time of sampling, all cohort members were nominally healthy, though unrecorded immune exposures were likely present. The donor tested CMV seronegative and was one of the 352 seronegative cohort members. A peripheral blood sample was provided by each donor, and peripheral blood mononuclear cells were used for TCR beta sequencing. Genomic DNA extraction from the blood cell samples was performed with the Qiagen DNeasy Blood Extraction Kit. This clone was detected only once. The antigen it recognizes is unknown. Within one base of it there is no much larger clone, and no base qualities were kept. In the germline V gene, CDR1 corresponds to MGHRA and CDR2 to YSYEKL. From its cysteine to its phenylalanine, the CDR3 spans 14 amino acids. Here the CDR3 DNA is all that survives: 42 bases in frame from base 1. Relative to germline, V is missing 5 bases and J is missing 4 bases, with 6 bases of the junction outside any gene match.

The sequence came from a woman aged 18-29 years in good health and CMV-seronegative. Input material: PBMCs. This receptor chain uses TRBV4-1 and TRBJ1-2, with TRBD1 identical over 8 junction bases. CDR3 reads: CASSETGAGYGYTF. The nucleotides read TGCGCCAGCAGCGAGACAGGGGCGGGCTATGGCTACACCTTC.